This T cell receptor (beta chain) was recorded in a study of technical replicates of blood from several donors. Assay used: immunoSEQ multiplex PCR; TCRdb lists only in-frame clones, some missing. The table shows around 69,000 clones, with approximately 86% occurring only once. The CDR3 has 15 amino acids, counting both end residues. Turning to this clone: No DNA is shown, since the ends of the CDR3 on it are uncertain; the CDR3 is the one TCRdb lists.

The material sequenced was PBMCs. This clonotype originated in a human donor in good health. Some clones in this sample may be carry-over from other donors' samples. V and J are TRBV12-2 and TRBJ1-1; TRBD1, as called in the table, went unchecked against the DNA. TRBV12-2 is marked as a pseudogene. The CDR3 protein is CASRWGEGASTEAFF.